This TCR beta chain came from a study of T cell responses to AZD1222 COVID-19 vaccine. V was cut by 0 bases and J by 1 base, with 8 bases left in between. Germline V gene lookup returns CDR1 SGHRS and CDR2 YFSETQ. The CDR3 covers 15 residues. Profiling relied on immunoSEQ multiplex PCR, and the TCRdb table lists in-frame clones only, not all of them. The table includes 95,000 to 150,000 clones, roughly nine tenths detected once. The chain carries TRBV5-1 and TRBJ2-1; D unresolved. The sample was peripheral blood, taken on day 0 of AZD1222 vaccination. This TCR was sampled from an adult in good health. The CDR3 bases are TGCGCCAGCAGCTTGGCCCCGGTATCCTACAATGAGCAGTTCTTC. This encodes CASSLAPVSYNEQFF.